Shown below are 21 T cell receptor beta chains from a single sample sequenced in a study of PD-L1 blockade in urothelial cancer. Data came from immunoSEQ multiplex PCR; TCRdb stores just in-frame clones and leaves some out. The data contain some 90,000 clones, around 89% of them seen just once; the ten biggest clones take up more than 0.85%. The time point was: pretreatment peripheral blood. The sample here was PBMCs, taken around atezolizumab (anti-PD-L1) treatment. All receptors come from a woman older than 75 with urothelial cancer.

The rearrangement uses TRBV5-1 and TRBJ1-4, with 10 positions matching TRBD1. The CDR3 totals 14 residues. Germline CDR1 reads SGHRS; CDR2 reads YFSETQ. J lost 6 bases, V lost 4 bases, and 3 bases had no gene match. As DNA, the CDR3 is TGCGCCAGCAGCCCGGGACAGGGGCATGAAAAACTGTTTTTT. Translating gives CASSPGQGHEKLFF.

This chain links TRBV28 with TRBJ1-2; no reliable D call. The CDR3 runs 13 residues. Germline V lookup: CDR1 MDHEN, CDR2 SYDVKM. Deletions cut 3 bases from V and 8 bases from J, with 13 bases between. The CDR3 reads CASSFPSQWGYTF. The CDR3 DNA reads as TGTGCCAGCAGTTTTCCTTCACAGTGGGGCTACACCTTC.

This clone was observed once. This chain uses TRBV28 with TRBJ2-7, with a tentative D call TRBD1 (6 bases). The ends were cut back, 2 bases at V and 5 bases at J, with 7 bases in the middle. Per the germline V gene, CDR1 is MDHEN and CDR2 is SYDVKM. This CDR3 comprises 12 residues. The CDR3, as DNA: TGTGCCAGCAGTTTACGACAGGACGAGCAGTACTTC. Amino acids: CASSLRQDEQYF.

The V call is TRBV18, the J call TRBJ2-7, with TRBD2 identical over 7 bases. The CDR3 extends over 12 amino acids. Losses at the gene ends were 6 bases for V and 3 bases for J; bases not matched to a gene: 2. CDR1 KGHSH and CDR2 LQKENI come from the germline V gene. Here the CDR3 reads CASSGGDYEQYF. Written as DNA, the CDR3 is TGTGCCAGCTCGGGGGGGGACTACGAGCAGTACTTC.

V is TRBV28 and J is TRBJ2-1, with a tentative D call TRBD1 (6 bases). The CDR3 spans 13 residues. Germline CDR1 reads MDHEN; CDR2 reads SYDVKM. Trimming removed 9 bases from V and 0 bases from J, with 9 bases in between. DNA of the CDR3: TGTGCCAGTAGGGACAACTCCTACAATGAGCAGTTCTTC. This gives the protein CASRDNSYNEQFF. The full variable domain, in which reference TRBV28 and TRBJ2-1 provide the parts outside the CDR3, is DVKVTQSSRYLVKRTGEKVFLECVQDMDHENMFWYRQDPGLGLRLIYFSYDVKMKEKGDIPEGYSVSREKKERFSLILESASTNQTSMYLCASRDNSYNEQFFGPGTRLTVL.

This chain uses TRBV14 with TRBJ2-2; a possible D gene is TRBD1 (5 bases). The V gene's germline CDR1 is SGHDN and CDR2 FVKESK. V gave up 1 base and J gave up 1 base, with 13 bases separating them. This CDR3 spans 17 amino acids. Written as DNA, the CDR3 is TGTGCCAGCAGCCAAGGCTTCAGGGTCGGGAACACCGGGGAGCTGTTTTTT. This gives the protein CASSQGFRVGNTGELFF.

The V and J genes are TRBV28 and TRBJ2-7; possible D gene TRBD2, 6 bases. Per the germline V gene, CDR1 is MDHEN and CDR2 is SYDVKM. V was cut by 6 bases and J by 6 bases, with 18 bases left in between. This CDR3 has 14 residues. The CDR3 DNA reads TGTGCCAGCAGCTCGGGCGGGACCATCCGCGAGCAGTACTTC. Protein product: CASSSGGTIREQYF.

This sequence joins TRBV28 and TRBJ2-7; TRBD2 might be the D (6 bases). This CDR3 contains 15 residues. The germline V gene encodes CDR1 MDHEN and CDR2 SYDVKM. Trimming left V 0 bases short and J 2 bases short, with 11 bases between. This chain's CDR3 is CASSLWGGRAYEQYF. The CDR3, as DNA: TGTGCCAGCAGTTTATGGGGGGGTCGTGCCTACGAGCAGTACTTC.

V gene TRBV7-3 combines with J gene TRBJ2-6, with a possible D match to TRBD1 (5 bases). Trimming shortened V by 5 bases and J by 4 bases, and 9 bases separated the two germline ends. Germline CDR1 is SGHTA and CDR2 is FQGTGA. This CDR3 region has 14 residues. CDR3 amino acids: CASSQQEGANVLTF. DNA for the CDR3: TGTGCCAGCAGCCAACAGGAGGGGGCCAACGTCCTGACTTTC. The full variable domain, with the rest looked up from reference TRBV7-3 and TRBJ2-6, is GAGVSQTPSNKVTEKGKYVELRCDPISGHTALYWYRQSLGQGPEFLIYFQGTGAADDSGLPNDRFFAVRPEGSVSTLKIQRTERGDSAVYLCASSQQEGANVLTFGAGSRLTVL.

The count of this clone is one. The CDR3 spells CASSLELAASYNEQFF. CDR3 coding DNA: TGTGCCAGCAGCTTGGAACTAGCGGCCTCCTACAATGAGCAGTTCTTC. The chain links TRBV5-4 to TRBJ2-1; 8 nucleotides align to TRBD2. The CDR3 spans 16 residues. With V trimmed by 0 bases and J by 0 bases, 2 bases remained unmatched. Germline values: CDR1 SGHNT, CDR2 YYREEE (reference sequence). Drawing the rest from reference TRBV5-4 and TRBJ2-1, the complete variable domain is ETGVTQSPTHLIKTRGQQVTLRCSSQSGHNTVSWYQQALGQGPQFIFQYYREEENGRGNFPPRFSGLQFPNYSSELNVNALELDDSALYLCASSLELAASYNEQFFGPGTRLTVL.

The chain employs TRBV5-4 and TRBJ2-3; 9 bases map to TRBD2. This CDR3 has 17 amino acids. With V trimmed by 1 base and J by 0 bases, 6 bases remained unmatched. Germline CDR1 reads SGHNT; CDR2 reads YYREEE (reference sequence). CDR3 sequence: CASSLLAGGTSTDTQYF. For the CDR3, the DNA is TGTGCCAGCAGCTTGCTCGCGGGAGGGACTAGCACAGATACGCAGTATTTT.

This clone was seen just once. The gene calls are TRBV9 and TRBJ1-1; possibly TRBD1 for D (6 bases). V was trimmed by 0 bases and J by 5 bases, leaving 14 bases between them. Germline assignment: CDR1 SGDLS and CDR2 YYNGEE. There are 15 residues in the CDR3. DNA for the CDR3: TGTGCCAGCAGCGTAGAGGGGGTTCCGAGGACTGAAGCTTTCTTT. Its translation: CASSVEGVPRTEAFF. The full variable domain, its missing parts supplied by reference TRBV9 and TRBJ1-1, is DSGVTQTPKHLITATGQRVTLRCSPRSGDLSVYWYQQSLDQGLQFLIQYYNGEERAKGNILERFSAQQFPDLHSELNLSSLELGDSALYFCASSVEGVPRTEAFFGQGTRLTVV.

V and J are TRBV28 and TRBJ1-5; 9 nucleotides match TRBD1. The ends lost 6 bases at V and 6 bases at J; junction bases unmatched: 12. This CDR3 spans 16 amino acids. The germline V gene has CDR1 MDHEN and CDR2 SYDVKM. CDR3: CASRPPGGQGFQPQHF. Written as DNA, the CDR3 is TGTGCCAGCAGGCCTCCTGGGGGACAGGGTTTTCAGCCCCAGCATTTT.

This chain links TRBV7-8 with TRBJ2-5; TRBD2 matches at 12 bases. This CDR3 has 16 amino acids. J was trimmed by 7 bases and V by 5 bases; bases with no gene match: 11. Germline values: CDR1 SGHVS, CDR2 FQNEAQ. CDR3 in DNA: TGTGCCAGCAGCGAAACCGGGACTAGCGGGTACAGGACCCAGTACTTC. The encoded protein is CASSETGTSGYRTQYF.

The CDR3 sequence: CASSPAFVGVADTQYF. The CDR3 coding sequence is TGCGCCAGCAGCCCCGCCTTCGTGGGAGTCGCAGATACGCAGTATTTT. The chain carries TRBV4-1 and TRBJ2-3; a weak D match, TRBD2 (5 bases). The germline CDR1 and CDR2 sequences are MGHRA and YSYEKL. The V gene lost 4 bases and the J gene lost 4 bases, with 18 bases spanning the gap. The CDR3 totals 16 residues.

The chain joins TRBV11-2 to TRBJ2-1; 11 positions match TRBD2. V trimming: 1 base; J trimming: 1 base; junction bases outside the gene matches: 3. Germline CDR1 is SGHAT and CDR2 is FQNNGV. CDR3 length: 17 amino acids. DNA for the CDR3: TGTGCCAGCAGCTTAGGACTAGCGGGACTATCCTACAATGAGCAGTTCTTC. The encoded protein is CASSLGLAGLSYNEQFF.

This chain connects TRBV6-4 to TRBJ1-2, with 10 nucleotides matching TRBD1. Germline V CDR1 and CDR2: MRHNA, SNTAGT. Unmatched junction bases numbered 8, after V lost 5 bases and J lost 8 bases. There are 14 residues in the CDR3. The CDR3 loop is CASSSDRGQKGYTF. CDR3 DNA sequence: TGTGCCAGCAGTTCCGACAGGGGGCAAAAAGGCTACACCTTC.

This chain links TRBV18 with TRBJ1-1; possible D gene TRBD1, 6 bases. This CDR3 contains 17 residues. Germline V CDR1 and CDR2: KGHSH, LQKENI. V was trimmed by 2 bases and J by 0 bases, leaving 16 bases between them. The CDR3 sequence: CASSPTGPLLVNTEAFF. The CDR3 nucleotides are TGTGCCAGCTCACCAACAGGGCCCCTATTAGTGAACACTGAAGCTTTCTTT.

This chain links TRBV27 with TRBJ1-1, with D tentatively TRBD1 (5 bases). Trimming removed 10 bases at V and 9 bases at J, with 21 bases between. There are 13 residues in the CDR3. Germline CDR1 is MNHEY and CDR2 is SMNVEV (reference sequence). The CDR3 region is CATLGGWREQAFF. CDR3 sequence (DNA): TGTGCCACTTTGGGGGGTTGGCGGGAACAAGCTTTCTTT.

The V and J genes are TRBV5-4 and TRBJ1-1; D is perhaps TRBD1 (5 bases). The V gene lost 3 bases and the J gene lost 0 bases, with 12 bases spanning the gap. The CDR3 covers 15 residues. Germline values: CDR1 SGHNT, CDR2 YYREEE (reference sequence). The DNA for the CDR3 is TGTGCCAGCAGCTCCGCGACAGATATGAACACTGAAGCTTTCTTT. This encodes CASSSATDMNTEAFF.

This clone showed up just once. The chain has TRBV6-5 and TRBJ2-7; D unclear. V lost 6 bases and J lost 0, with 12 bases in between. The CDR3 spans 14 residues. Per the germline V gene, CDR1 is MNHEY and CDR2 is SVGAGI. The CDR3 here is CASRPGSLSYEQYF. The DNA for the CDR3 is TGTGCCAGCAGACCGGGTTCCCTCTCCTACGAGCAGTACTTC.